A single sample is the source of the 14 T cell receptor beta chains below, sequenced in a study of graft-versus-host responses after intestinal transplantation. Antigens of these TCRs are unknown. TCRdb's table, derived via immunoSEQ multiplex PCR, lists solely in-frame clones and lacks some. This table has more than 70,000 clones, roughly 90% appearing once. The specimen comprised unstimulated CD4+ T cells sorted from spleen or lymph node cells, sampled before intestinal transplant. All receptors come from a human donor who received an intestinal transplant.

V is TRBV5-1 and J is TRBJ1-1, with a possible D match to TRBD1 (6 bases). From germline, CDR1 is SGHRS and CDR2 YFSETQ. V shed 0 bases and J shed 4 bases, with 13 bases lying between them. This CDR3 has 15 residues. The CDR3 DNA is TGCGCCAGCAGCTTGGGGGCCGTGGGGGCCACTGAAGCTTTCTTT. Protein sequence: CASSLGAVGATEAFF. Filled out from reference TRBV5-1 and TRBJ1-1, the complete variable domain reads KAGVTQTPRYLIKTRGQQVTLSCSPISGHRSVSWYQQTPGQGLQFLFEYFSETQRNKGNFPGRFSGRQFSNSRSEMNVSTLELGDSALYLCASSLGAVGATEAFFGQGTRLTVV.

V and J are TRBV5-5 and TRBJ2-1; 7 nucleotides line up with TRBD2. V gave up 0 bases and J gave up 0 bases; unmatched junction bases: 3. The germline gives CDR1 SGHKS, CDR2 YYEKEE (reference sequence). The CDR3 is made up of 16 amino acids. The CDR3 spells CASSLALAVSYNEQFF. The DNA of the CDR3 is TGTGCCAGCAGCTTGGCCCTAGCGGTCTCCTACAATGAGCAGTTCTTC.

This sequence joins TRBV6-6 and TRBJ2-2, with 10 bases that match TRBD2. V dropped 6 bases and J dropped 4; count of bases not matched to a gene: 8. In germline, CDR1 is MNHNY, CDR2 SVGAGI (reference sequence). The CDR3 is made up of 16 amino acids. The DNA of the CDR3 is TGTGCCAGCAGACATCGGACTAGCGGAGTCACCGGGGAGCTGTTTTTT. It yields the protein CASRHRTSGVTGELFF.

This clone occurred once. V and J are TRBV19 and TRBJ1-5; TRBD1 agrees at 11 bases. This CDR3 is 16 amino acids long. Germline trimming cut 10 bases from V and 2 bases from J; bases unmatched to any gene: 10. Germline assignment: CDR1 LNHDA and CDR2 SQIVND (reference sequence). The CDR3 sequence: CATRTGGRSGNQPQHF. CDR3 DNA sequence: TGTGCCACCCGGACAGGGGGCAGGTCCGGCAATCAGCCCCAGCATTTT.

J is TRBJ2-7 and V is TRBV5-5; D is perhaps TRBD1 (5 bases). CDR1 is SGHKS and CDR2 is YYEKEE in the germline V gene (reference sequence). This CDR3 is 15 amino acids long. V shed 2 bases and J shed 1 base, with 13 bases lying between them. The CDR3, as DNA: TGTGCCAGCAGCTTAGGGGAAATAAGGTCCTACGAGCAGTACTTC. Its protein product is CASSLGEIRSYEQYF.

V usage is TRBV19 and J usage is TRBJ1-4, with unresolved D. The CDR3 has 14 amino acids. CDR1 LNHDA and CDR2 SQIVND come from the germline V gene (reference sequence). V was cut by 3 bases and J by 6 bases, with 11 bases left in between. In DNA, the CDR3 is TGTGCCAGTAGTATGGAGGCCGGTTATGAAAAACTGTTTTTT. Protein sequence: CASSMEAGYEKLFF.

The chain recombines TRBV9 with TRBJ1-2, with D uncertain. Looked up from germline, CDR1 is SGDLS and CDR2 is YYNGEE. V gave up 4 bases and J gave up 4 bases, with 11 bases separating them. The CDR3 extends over 13 amino acids. CDR3 DNA: TGTGCCAGCAGCCGACCCCCGGGCTATGGCTACACCTTC. Translation: CASSRPPGYGYTF.

This sequence joins TRBV6-5 and TRBJ1-6, with TRBD1 matching 7 bases. In germline, CDR1 is MNHEY, CDR2 SVGAGI. V was pared by 0 bases and J by 13 bases, with 9 bases of the junction left unmatched. CDR3 length: 15 residues. The CDR3 region is CASSYSKDRSSPLHF. In DNA form, the CDR3 reads TGTGCCAGCAGTTACTCCAAGGACAGGTCTTCGCCCCTCCACTTT.

The J gene is TRBJ1-2, the V gene TRBV7-8; 7 positions match TRBD1. The CDR3 covers 14 residues. V lost 1 base and J lost 2; bases outside the gene matches: 1. CDR1 is SGHVS and CDR2 is FQNEAQ in the germline V gene. CDR3 residues: CASSLGDRNYGYTF. The CDR3 nucleotides are TGTGCCAGCAGCTTAGGGGACAGAAACTATGGCTACACCTTC. The variable domain in full, completed from reference TRBV7-8 and TRBJ1-2, reads GAGVSQSPRYKVAKRGQDVALRCDPISGHVSLFWYQQALGQGPEFLTYFQNEAQLDKSGLPSDRFFAERPEGSVSTLKIQRTQQEDSAVYLCASSLGDRNYGYTFGSGTRLTVV.

The chain joins TRBV5-1 to TRBJ2-3; 9 bases agree with TRBD2. The germline V gene encodes CDR1 SGHRS and CDR2 YFSETQ. The CDR3 spans 14 residues. Trimming at V came to 3 bases and at J to 4 bases, leaving 3 bases not matched to a gene. CDR3 nucleotide sequence: TGCGCCAGCAGCTCCGGGACTAGCCCAGATACGCAGTATTTT. It encodes CASSSGTSPDTQYF.

The rearrangement links TRBV5-1 to TRBJ2-5; D is perhaps TRBD1 (6 bases). Germline V gives CDR1 SGHRS, CDR2 YFSETQ. This CDR3 contains 14 residues. V was trimmed by 0 bases and J by 5 bases, leaving 11 bases between them. The CDR3 spells CASSLVQGRETQYF. CDR3 bases: TGCGCCAGCAGCTTGGTGCAGGGGCGGGAGACCCAGTACTTC.

The chain carries TRBV7-2 and TRBJ2-1; 10 bases map to TRBD2. Germline assignment: CDR1 SGHTA and CDR2 FQGNSA. Unmatched junction bases numbered 4, after V lost 5 bases and J lost 3 bases. This CDR3 has 15 amino acids. This chain's CDR3 is CASSLRTSGYNEQFF. The CDR3, as DNA: TGTGCCAGCAGCCTCCGGACTAGCGGCTACAATGAGCAGTTCTTC.

This clone was observed a single time. This sequence joins TRBV7-8 and TRBJ1-1; a weak D match, TRBD1 (5 bases). Trimming removed 2 bases from V and 4 bases from J, with 14 bases in between. The V gene's germline CDR1 is SGHVS and CDR2 FQNEAQ. This CDR3 has 15 amino acids. CDR3 in DNA: TGTGCCAGCAGCTTATACGGGGGATGGGGCACTGAAGCTTTCTTT. It is translated as CASSLYGGWGTEAFF.

The chain recombines TRBV6-6 with TRBJ2-7; 11 nucleotides align to TRBD2. CDR3 size: 16 residues. V shed 3 bases, J shed 2 bases, and the junction held 6 bases outside the gene matches. CDR1 and CDR2 from the germline V gene are MNHNY and SVGAGI (reference sequence). The CDR3 reads CASSYYGLAGTYEQYF. Written as DNA, the CDR3 is TGTGCCAGCAGTTATTACGGACTAGCGGGCACCTACGAGCAGTACTTC.